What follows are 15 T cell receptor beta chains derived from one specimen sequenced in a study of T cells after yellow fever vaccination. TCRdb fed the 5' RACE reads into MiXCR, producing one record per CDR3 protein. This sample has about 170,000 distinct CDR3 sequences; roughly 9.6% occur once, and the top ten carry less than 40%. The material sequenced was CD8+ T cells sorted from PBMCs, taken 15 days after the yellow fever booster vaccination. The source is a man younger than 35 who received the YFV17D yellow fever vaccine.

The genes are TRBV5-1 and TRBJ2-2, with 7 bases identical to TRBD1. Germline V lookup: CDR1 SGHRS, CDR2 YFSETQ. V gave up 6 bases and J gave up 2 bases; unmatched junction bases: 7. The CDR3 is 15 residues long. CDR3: CASNRQGPNTGELFF. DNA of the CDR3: TGCGCCAGCAACCGACAGGGTCCTAACACCGGGGAGCTGTTTTTT.

DNA of the CDR3: TGTGCCAGCAGTCCCCGGAGATTACAAAAGACCCAGTACTTC. Amino acids: CASSPRRLQKTQYF. The chain is built from TRBV7-9 and TRBJ2-5; D uncertain. The CDR3 is made up of 14 amino acids. Trimming cost V 6 bases and J 6 bases, with 17 bases left between them. The germline V gene encodes CDR1 SEHNR and CDR2 FQNEAQ (reference sequence).

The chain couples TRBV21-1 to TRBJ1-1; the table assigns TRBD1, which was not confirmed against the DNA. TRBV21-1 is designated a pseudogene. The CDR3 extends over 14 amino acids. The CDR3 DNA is TGTGCCAGCACCCCGGTGCGGGGGCGCACTGAAGCTTTCTTT. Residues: CASTPVRGRTEAFF.

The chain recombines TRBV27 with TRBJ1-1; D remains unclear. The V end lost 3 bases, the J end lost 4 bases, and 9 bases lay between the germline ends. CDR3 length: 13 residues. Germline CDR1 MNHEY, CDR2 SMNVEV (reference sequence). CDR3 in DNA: TGTGCCAGCAGTTTTTCAGCGATCACTGAAGCTTTCTTT. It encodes CASSFSAITEAFF.

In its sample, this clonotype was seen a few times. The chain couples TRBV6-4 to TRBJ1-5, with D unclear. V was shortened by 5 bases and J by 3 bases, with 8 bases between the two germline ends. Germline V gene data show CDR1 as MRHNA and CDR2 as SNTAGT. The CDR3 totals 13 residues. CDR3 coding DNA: TGTGCCAGCAGTACAGTATCCAATCAGCCCCAGCATTTT. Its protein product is CASSTVSNQPQHF.

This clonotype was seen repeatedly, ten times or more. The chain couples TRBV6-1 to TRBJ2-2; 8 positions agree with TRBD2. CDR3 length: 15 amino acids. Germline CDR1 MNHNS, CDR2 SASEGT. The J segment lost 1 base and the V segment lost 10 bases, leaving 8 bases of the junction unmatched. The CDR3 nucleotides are TGTGCCACCCACGGTAGCGGGGAGAACACCGGGGAGCTGTTTTTT. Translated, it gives CATHGSGENTGELFF.

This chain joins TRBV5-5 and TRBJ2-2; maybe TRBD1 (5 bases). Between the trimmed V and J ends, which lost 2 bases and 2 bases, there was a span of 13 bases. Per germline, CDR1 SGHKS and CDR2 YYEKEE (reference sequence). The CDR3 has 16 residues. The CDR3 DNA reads TGTGCCAGCAGCTTCGTACAGACAGAAAACACCGGGGAGCTGTTTTTT. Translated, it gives CASSFVQTENTGELFF.

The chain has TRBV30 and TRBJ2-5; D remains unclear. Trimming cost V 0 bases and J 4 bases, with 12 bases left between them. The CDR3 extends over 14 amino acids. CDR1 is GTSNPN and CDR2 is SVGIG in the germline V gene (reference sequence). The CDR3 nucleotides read TGTGCCTGGAGTGTAAGCAGCTGGGCAGAGACCCAGTACTTC. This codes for CAWSVSSWAETQYF.

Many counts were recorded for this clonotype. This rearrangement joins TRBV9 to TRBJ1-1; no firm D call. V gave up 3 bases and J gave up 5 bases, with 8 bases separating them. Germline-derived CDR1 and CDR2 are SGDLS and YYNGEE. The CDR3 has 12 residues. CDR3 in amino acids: CASSAVETEAFF. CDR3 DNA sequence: TGTGCCAGCAGCGCGGTCGAAACTGAAGCTTTCTTT.

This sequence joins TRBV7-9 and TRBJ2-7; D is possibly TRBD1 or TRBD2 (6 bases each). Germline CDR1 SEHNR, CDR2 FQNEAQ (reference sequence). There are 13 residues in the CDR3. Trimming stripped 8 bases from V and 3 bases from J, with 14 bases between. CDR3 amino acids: CASVRDNYYEQYF. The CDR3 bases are TGTGCCAGCGTGCGGGACAACTACTACGAGCAGTACTTC.

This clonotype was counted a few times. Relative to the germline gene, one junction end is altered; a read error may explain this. The chain's CDR3 is CASSDTAGRKQFF. The CDR3 DNA reads TGTGCTAGCAGCGACACCGCGGGAAGAAAGCAGTTCTTC. V and J are TRBV7-7 and TRBJ2-1; tentatively, D is TRBD2 (6 bases). Germline V gene lookup returns CDR1 SSHAT and CDR2 FNYEAQ (reference sequence). The CDR3 is 13 residues long.

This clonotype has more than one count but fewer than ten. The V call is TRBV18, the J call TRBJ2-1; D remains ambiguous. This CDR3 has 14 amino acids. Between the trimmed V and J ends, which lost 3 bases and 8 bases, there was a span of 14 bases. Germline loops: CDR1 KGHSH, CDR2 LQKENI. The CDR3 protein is CASSPGLPEDEQFF. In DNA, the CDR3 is TGTGCCAGCTCACCCGGTTTACCAGAAGATGAGCAGTTCTTC. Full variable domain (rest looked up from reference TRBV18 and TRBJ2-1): NAGVMQNPRHLVRRRGQEARLRCSPMKGHSHVYWYRQLPEEGLKFMVYLQKENIIDESGMPKERFSAEFPKEGPSILRIQQVVRGDSAAYFCASSPGLPEDEQFFGPGTRLTVL.

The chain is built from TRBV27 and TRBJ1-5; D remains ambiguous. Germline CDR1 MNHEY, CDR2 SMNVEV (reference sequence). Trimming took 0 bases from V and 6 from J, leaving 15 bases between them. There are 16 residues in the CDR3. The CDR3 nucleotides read TGTGCCAGCAGTTTATCCGCAGGAACCCTCGGTCAGCCCCAGCATTTT. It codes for CASSLSAGTLGQPQHF.

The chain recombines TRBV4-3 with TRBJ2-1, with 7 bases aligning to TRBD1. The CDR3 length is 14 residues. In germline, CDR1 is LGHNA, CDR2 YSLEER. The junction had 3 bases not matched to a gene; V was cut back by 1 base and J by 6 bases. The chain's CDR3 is CASSQGNRGNEQFF. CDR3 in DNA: TGCGCCAGCAGCCAAGGGAACAGGGGCAATGAGCAGTTCTTC.

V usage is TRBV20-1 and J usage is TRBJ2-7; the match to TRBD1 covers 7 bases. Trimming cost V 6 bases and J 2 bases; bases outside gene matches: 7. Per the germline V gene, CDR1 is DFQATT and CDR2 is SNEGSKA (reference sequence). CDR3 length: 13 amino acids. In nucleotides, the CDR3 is TGCAGTGCCCGGGACAGACCCACCTACGAGCAGTACTTC. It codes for CSARDRPTYEQYF.